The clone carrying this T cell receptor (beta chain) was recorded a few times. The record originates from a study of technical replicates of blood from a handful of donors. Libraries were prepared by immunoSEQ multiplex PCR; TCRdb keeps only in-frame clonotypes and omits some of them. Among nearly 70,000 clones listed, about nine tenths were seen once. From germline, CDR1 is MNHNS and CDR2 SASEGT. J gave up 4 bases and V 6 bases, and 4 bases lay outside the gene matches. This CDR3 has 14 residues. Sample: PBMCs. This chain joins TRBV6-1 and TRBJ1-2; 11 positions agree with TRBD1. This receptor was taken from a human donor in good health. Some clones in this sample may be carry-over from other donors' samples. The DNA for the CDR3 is TGTGCCAGCAGGGGGACAGGGGGTACCTATGGCTACACCTTC. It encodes CASRGTGGTYGYTF.